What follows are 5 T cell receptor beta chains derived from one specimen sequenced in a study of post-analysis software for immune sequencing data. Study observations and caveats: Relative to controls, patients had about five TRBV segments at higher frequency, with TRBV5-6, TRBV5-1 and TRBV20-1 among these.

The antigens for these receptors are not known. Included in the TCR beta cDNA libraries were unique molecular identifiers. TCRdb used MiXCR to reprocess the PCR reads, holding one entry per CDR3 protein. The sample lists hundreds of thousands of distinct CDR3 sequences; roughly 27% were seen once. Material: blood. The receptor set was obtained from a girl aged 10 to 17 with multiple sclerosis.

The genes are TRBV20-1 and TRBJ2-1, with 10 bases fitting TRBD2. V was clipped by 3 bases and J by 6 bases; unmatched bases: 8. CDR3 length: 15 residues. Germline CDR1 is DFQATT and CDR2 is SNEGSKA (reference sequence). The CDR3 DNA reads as TGCAGTGCTAGTCCAGCGGGGGGGCTCGGCAATGAGCAGTTCTTC. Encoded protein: CSASPAGGLGNEQFF.

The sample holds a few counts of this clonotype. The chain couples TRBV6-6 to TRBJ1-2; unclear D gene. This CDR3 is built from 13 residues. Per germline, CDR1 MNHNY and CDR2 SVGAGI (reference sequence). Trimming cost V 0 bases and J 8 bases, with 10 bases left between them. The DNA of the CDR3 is TGTGCCAGCAGTTACTCATCCGGGGAAGGCTACACCTTC. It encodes CASSYSSGEGYTF.

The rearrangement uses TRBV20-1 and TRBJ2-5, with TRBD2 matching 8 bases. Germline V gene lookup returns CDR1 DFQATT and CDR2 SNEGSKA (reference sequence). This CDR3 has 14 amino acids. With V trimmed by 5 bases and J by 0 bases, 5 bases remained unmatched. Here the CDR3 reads CSADSGNYQETQYF. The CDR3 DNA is TGCAGTGCTGATAGCGGGAACTACCAAGAGACCCAGTACTTC.

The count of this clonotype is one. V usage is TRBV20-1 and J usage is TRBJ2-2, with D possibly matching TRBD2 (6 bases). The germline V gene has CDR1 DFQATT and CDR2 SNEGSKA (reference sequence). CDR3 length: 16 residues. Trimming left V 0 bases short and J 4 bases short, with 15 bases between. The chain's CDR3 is CSARDLEGDGTGELFF. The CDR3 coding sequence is TGCAGTGCTAGAGATTTGGAGGGAGACGGCACCGGGGAGCTGTTTTTT.

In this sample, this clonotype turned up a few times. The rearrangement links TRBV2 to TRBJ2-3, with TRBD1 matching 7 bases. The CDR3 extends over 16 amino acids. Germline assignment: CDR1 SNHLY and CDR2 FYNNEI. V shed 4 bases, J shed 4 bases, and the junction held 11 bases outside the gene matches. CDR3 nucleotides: TGTGCCAGCAGTGTCCGGAACAGGGGTCAATCAGATACGCAGTATTTT. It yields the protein CASSVRNRGQSDTQYF.